This T cell receptor (beta chain) was found in a study of blood T cell repertoires in COVID-19. At the level of the study: Specimens from acute and convalescent COVID-19 originated in the United States, Italy and Spain. T cells, B-cell-depleted T cells, or PBMCs supplied cDNA or gDNA.

Seattle patients were enrolled during active infection and followed longitudinally. The CDR3 has 16 residues. The germline V gene has CDR1 LGHDT and CDR2 YNNKEL (reference sequence). The trim removed 6 bases at V and 0 bases at J, leaving 7 bases unmatched. In the source study's methods: Estimation of nucleated cell counts relied on the amplification of reference gene primers. Produced via immunoSEQ multiplex PCR; TCRdb's table is partial and in-frame only. V and J calls and clone size are copied from that table; D and trimming were computed from the DNA. Of about 22,000 clones detected, roughly 91% appear once; the ten largest clones hold approximately 25%.

The sample comprised peripheral blood. The receptor was isolated from a man between 65 and 80 years old with COVID-19, enrolled during active disease. The V gene is TRBV3-1 (or the pseudogene TRBV3-2), the J gene TRBJ2-3; 9 bases are a match to TRBD2. This CDR3 is CASSPTSGPSTDTQYF. The CDR3, as DNA: TGTGCCAGCAGTCCGACTAGCGGACCTAGCACAGATACGCAGTATTTT.